Shown below are 25 T cell receptor beta chains from a single sample sequenced in a study of glioma-infiltrating T cells. Using RNA template, CDR3s of TCR alpha and beta were amplified with iRepertoire arm-PCR. TCRdb re-called the multiplex PCR reads through MiXCR, storing one row per CDR3 protein. Of more than 95,000 distinct CDR3 sequences listed, about 30% are singletons. The material sequenced was glioma tissue, nonneoplastic brain tissue, or PBMCs (not recorded which). Receptors originate from a human donor with low-grade glioma or glioblastoma, undergoing nonglioma brain surgery, or in good health (not recorded which).

In its sample, this clonotype is medium-sized. The rearrangement joins TRBV4-3 to TRBJ2-7; D possibly corresponds to TRBD1 (6 bases). This CDR3 comprises 15 residues. V gave up 1 base and J gave up 3 bases, with 13 bases separating them. Germline V gives CDR1 LGHNA, CDR2 YSLEER. CDR3 coding DNA: TGCGCCAGCAGCCAAGGAGCAGGGGAATTCTACGAGCAGTACTTC. As protein: CASSQGAGEFYEQYF.

The chain links TRBV5-6 to TRBJ1-2; a possible D gene is TRBD1 (6 bases). V was pared by 5 bases and J by 4 bases, with 12 bases between. The CDR3 totals 13 residues. Looked up from germline, CDR1 is SGHDT and CDR2 is YYEEEE. CDR3 in amino acids: CASRTGPFYGYTF. The CDR3 DNA is TGTGCCAGCAGGACAGGTCCTTTCTATGGCTACACCTTC.

This chain links TRBV10-3 with TRBJ1-6; D call uncertain. V lost 5 bases to trimming and J lost 7 bases, with 9 bases between them. The V gene's germline CDR1 is ENHRY and CDR2 SYGVKD. This CDR3 region has 13 residues. The CDR3 protein is CAISSNLNSPLHF. The CDR3, as DNA: TGTGCCATCAGTTCGAATTTAAATTCACCCCTCCACTTT.

This chain uses TRBV24-1 with TRBJ2-1; 7 bases are shared with TRBD2. J lost 4 bases, V lost 12 bases, and 11 bases had no gene match. CDR1 is KGHDR, CDR2 SFDVKD, per germline. CDR3 length equals 14 residues. CDR3 sequence: CAAGKAGVYNEQFF. The CDR3 region has the DNA TGTGCCGCCGGGAAGGCGGGGGTTTACAATGAGCAGTTCTTC.

To note about this clonotype: Possible read error: a much larger clone is one base away. This chain uses TRBV2 with TRBJ1-6; 8 bases match TRBD1. This CDR3 region has 13 residues. V shed 7 bases, J shed 9 bases, and the junction held 5 bases outside the gene matches. CDR1 and CDR2 from the germline V gene are SNHLY and FYNNEI. CDR3 sequence reads: CASIGQGFSPLHF. CDR3 coding DNA: TGTGCCAGCATTGGACAGGGATTTTCACCCCTCCACTTT.

This clonotype was seen many times. V usage is TRBV7-2 and J usage is TRBJ1-4; D call uncertain. V lost 3 bases and J 3 bases, leaving 8 bases between the germline ends. The CDR3 consists of 14 residues. Germline CDR1 reads SGHTA; CDR2 reads FQGNSA. The CDR3 DNA is TGTGCCAGCAGCTTCAACGGGGCTAATGAAAAACTGTTTTTT. Translation: CASSFNGANEKLFF.

The chain employs TRBV19 and TRBJ2-4; TRBD1 matches at 7 bases. The V gene's germline CDR1 is LNHDA and CDR2 SQIVND (reference sequence). V was clipped by 3 bases and J by 5 bases; unmatched bases: 10. This CDR3 is built from 16 residues. CDR3 protein: CASSIGRGTVQNIQYF. The CDR3 DNA follows: TGTGCCAGTAGTATCGGAAGGGGGACAGTCCAAAACATTCAGTACTTC.

As regards this clonotype: The limits of the CDR3 on the DNA are not certain, so only TCRdb's listed CDR3 is given. V is TRBV6-2 or TRBV6-3 and J is TRBJ2-3; TRBD1 is the table's D call, not checked against the DNA. Looked up from germline, CDR1 is MNHEY and CDR2 is SVGEGT. The CDR3 is 24 residues long, counting both termini. The chain's CDR3 is CASSFYICSANPLPGQARGDTQYF.

This clonotype was counted between two and nine times. The V gene is TRBV7-3, the J gene TRBJ2-2; possible D gene TRBD1, 5 bases. The germline V and J ends were trimmed by 0 bases and 7 bases, with 12 bases remaining between them. The CDR3 consists of 15 residues. Germline CDR1 is SGHTA and CDR2 is FQGTGA. The CDR3, as DNA: TGTGCCAGCAGCTTAACGGTGCAGGGTTACGGGGAGCTGTTTTTT. It specifies CASSLTVQGYGELFF. Together with reference TRBV7-3 and TRBJ2-2, the CDR3 gives the full variable domain: GAGVSQTPSNKVTEKGKYVELRCDPISGHTALYWYRQSLGQGPEFLIYFQGTGAADDSGLPNDRFFAVRPEGSVSTLKIQRTERGDSAVYLCASSLTVQGYGELFFGEGSRLTVL.

The CDR3 sequence is CASGLNGIRQSPLHF. CDR3 nucleotides: TGTGCCAGCGGGTTGAACGGGATAAGGCAATCACCCCTCCACTTT. The chain is built from TRBV7-2 and TRBJ1-6; D unclear. The CDR3 covers 15 residues. Trimming shortened V by 8 bases and J by 10 bases, and 21 bases separated the two germline ends. Germline CDR1 is SGHTA and CDR2 is FQGNSA. The full variable domain, with the rest looked up from reference TRBV7-2 and TRBJ1-6, is GAGVSQSPSNKVTEKGKDVELRCDPISGHTALYWYRQSLGQGLEFLIYFQGNSAPDKSGLPSDRFSAERTGGSVSTLTIQRTQQEDSAVYLCASGLNGIRQSPLHFGNGTRLTVT.

This clonotype was counted only a few times. The rearrangement links TRBV4-1 to TRBJ2-2, with 9 nucleotides matching TRBD2. There are 16 residues in the CDR3. The V gene's germline CDR1 is MGHRA and CDR2 YSYEKL. V shed 1 base, J shed 0 bases, and the junction held 0 bases outside the gene matches. The CDR3 DNA is TGCGCCAGCAGCCAAGGACTAGCGGCGAACACCGGGGAGCTGTTTTTT. As protein: CASSQGLAANTGELFF.

This clonotype was observed at least ten times. The J gene is TRBJ1-2, the V gene TRBV27; D unclear. The V gene lost 3 bases and the J gene lost 1 base, with 12 bases spanning the gap. Germline V gives CDR1 MNHEY, CDR2 SMNVEV (reference sequence). This CDR3 region has 15 residues. CDR3 DNA sequence: TGTGCCAGCAGTTTCGGCCGCGGCTATAACTATGGCTACACCTTC. This gives the protein CASSFGRGYNYGYTF.

The CDR3 loop reads CASSLGQGLYGYTF. The CDR3 DNA sequence: TGTGCCAGCAGCTTAGGTCAGGGCCTCTATGGCTACACCTTC. The rearrangement uses TRBV7-9 and TRBJ1-2, with D possibly matching TRBD1 (5 bases). The CDR3 sequence is 14 residues long. Germline-derived CDR1 and CDR2 are SEHNR and FQNEAQ (reference sequence). V was pared by 1 base and J by 4 bases, with 10 bases between.

This sequence joins TRBV28 and TRBJ2-1, with D unclear. This CDR3 contains 11 residues. Germline values: CDR1 MDHEN, CDR2 SYDVKM. V lost 7 bases and J lost 9, with 10 bases in between. DNA of the CDR3: TGTGCCAGCACCCATTTCATTGAGCAGTTCTTC. Translation: CASTHFIEQFF.

This clonotype occurred many times. The CDR3 loop reads CASSPRTSGTTTQYF. The CDR3 nucleotides read TGTGCCAGCAGCCCACGGACTAGCGGGACCACAACGCAGTATTTT. J is TRBJ2-3 and V is TRBV7-2; 12 bases agree with TRBD2. V trimming: 5 bases; J trimming: 9 bases; junction bases outside the gene matches: 9. This CDR3 is 15 amino acids long. The germline gives CDR1 SGHTA, CDR2 FQGNSA.

Regarding this clonotype: The junction and the germline gene differ at one end; a read error may be behind it. The chain employs TRBV5-1 and TRBJ2-3; D not resolved. Germline V gene data show CDR1 as SGHRS and CDR2 as YFSETQ. The CDR3 is made up of 13 amino acids. CDR3 sequence (DNA): TGCGCCAACAGCTTGCAGGGCACAGATACGCAGTATTTT. Amino acid sequence: CANSLQGTDTQYF.

A word on this clonotype: This could be a read error, since a much larger clone is one nucleotide away. V gene TRBV20-1 combines with J gene TRBJ1-2; TRBD1 might be the D (5 bases). V was clipped by 3 bases and J by 4 bases, with 12 bases between them. Germline CDR1 is DFQATT and CDR2 is SNEGSKA (reference sequence). The CDR3 length is 13 residues. The CDR3 nucleotides read TGCAGTGCTAGCCATCTGGGGCTCTATGGCTACACCTTC. It yields the protein CSASHLGLYGYTF.

In regard to this clonotype: A read error may explain this, as a much larger clone is one base away. The V gene is TRBV28, the J gene TRBJ2-1; the D gene could be TRBD1 or TRBD2 (6 bases each). From germline, CDR1 is MDHEN and CDR2 SYDVKM. The length of the CDR3 is 14 residues. The V and J ends lost 7 bases and 5 bases respectively, with 15 bases between them. CDR3 protein: CASKRVDRDNEQFF. The CDR3 DNA is TGTGCCAGCAAGCGGGTGGACAGAGACAATGAGCAGTTCTTC. Filled out from reference TRBV28 and TRBJ2-1, the complete variable domain reads DVKVTQSSRYLVKRTGEKVFLECVQDMDHENMFWYRQDPGLGLRLIYFSYDVKMKEKGDIPEGYSVSREKKERFSLILESASTNQTSMYLCASKRVDRDNEQFFGPGTRLTVL.

This chain connects TRBV6-9 to TRBJ2-1; D not certain. This CDR3 region has 10 residues. Per the germline V gene, CDR1 is MNHGY and CDR2 is SVAAGI. Trimming removed 2 bases at V and 7 bases at J, with 0 bases between. CDR3 in DNA: TGTGCCAGCAGTTATAATGAGCAGTTCTTC. Translating it yields CASSYNEQFF.

This clonotype showed up many times. The chain recombines TRBV3-1 with TRBJ2-5, with D tentatively TRBD1 (5 bases). The germline gives CDR1 LGHDT, CDR2 YNNKEL (reference sequence). The CDR3 spans 17 residues. V was pared by 3 bases and J by 1 base, with 18 bases between. The CDR3 reads CASSHPFLGASQETQYF. The DNA of the CDR3 is TGTGCCAGCAGCCACCCCTTTTTAGGGGCCTCCCAAGAGACCCAGTACTTC.

Turning to this clonotype: A read error may be the cause here, since a much bigger clone is one base away. In this CDR3 the conserved last residue, phenylalanine or tryptophan, is missing, so a read error is likely. The chain joins TRBV7-2 to TRBJ2-1; 13 nucleotides match TRBD2. CDR1 is SGHTA, CDR2 FQGNSA, per germline. V dropped 5 bases and J dropped 5; count of bases not matched to a gene: 6. This CDR3 has 16 residues. The CDR3, as DNA: TGTGCCAGCAGCCCGAAACTAGCGGGGGGGAACAATGAGCAGTTCTTA. It is translated as CASSPKLAGGNNEQFL.

The CDR3 coding sequence is TGTGCCAGCAGCACCCGAGTCACAGGGGTGAGAGAGACCCAGTACTTC. This gives the protein CASSTRVTGVRETQYF. The V and J genes are TRBV28 and TRBJ2-5; TRBD1 matches at 7 bases. Looked up from germline, CDR1 is MDHEN and CDR2 is SYDVKM. V was pared by 6 bases and J by 4 bases, with 14 bases of the junction left unmatched. The CDR3 is 16 amino acids. Combining the CDR3 with reference TRBV28 and TRBJ2-5 gives the whole variable domain DVKVTQSSRYLVKRTGEKVFLECVQDMDHENMFWYRQDPGLGLRLIYFSYDVKMKEKGDIPEGYSVSREKKERFSLILESASTNQTSMYLCASSTRVTGVRETQYFGPGTRLLVL.

This clonotype was observed at least ten times. This chain connects TRBV6-1 to TRBJ1-5, with D maybe TRBD1 (5 bases). V was pared by 0 bases and J by 3 bases, with 15 bases between. Germline V gene data show CDR1 as MNHNS and CDR2 as SASEGT. The CDR3 consists of 17 residues. In DNA, the CDR3 is TGTGCCAGCAGTGAAGCGATAATGGGGGGAGTCAATCAGCCCCAGCATTTT. Protein: CASSEAIMGGVNQPQHF.

This clonotype was picked up a small number of times. It may be a read error: a sequence one base away is much more abundant. The chain is built from TRBV11-2 and TRBJ1-5; 7 positions agree with TRBD1. This CDR3 has 13 residues. CDR1 is SGHAT, CDR2 FQNNGV, per germline. V shed 5 bases and J 5 bases; nucleotides not matched to a gene: 3. The CDR3 region has the DNA TGTGCCAGCAGCACCGGGACAGATCAGCCCCAGCATTTT. It codes for CASSTGTDQPQHF. The complete variable domain, with remaining parts taken from reference TRBV11-2 and TRBJ1-5, reads EAGVAQSPRYKIIEKRQSVAFWCNPISGHATLYWYQQILGQGPKLLIQFQNNGVVDDSQLPKDRFSAERLKGVDSTLKIQPAKLEDSAVYLCASSTGTDQPQHFGDGTRLSIL.

CDR3 in DNA: TGTGCCAGTAGTATAGACAGGGGACGCGTCAATCAGCCCCAGCATTTT. It encodes CASSIDRGRVNQPQHF. V gene TRBV19 combines with J gene TRBJ1-5, with D possibly TRBD1 on 6 matching bases. Germline-derived CDR1 and CDR2 are LNHDA and SQIVND (reference sequence). Trimming cost V 0 bases and J 3 bases, with 12 bases left between them. This CDR3 is built from 16 residues.